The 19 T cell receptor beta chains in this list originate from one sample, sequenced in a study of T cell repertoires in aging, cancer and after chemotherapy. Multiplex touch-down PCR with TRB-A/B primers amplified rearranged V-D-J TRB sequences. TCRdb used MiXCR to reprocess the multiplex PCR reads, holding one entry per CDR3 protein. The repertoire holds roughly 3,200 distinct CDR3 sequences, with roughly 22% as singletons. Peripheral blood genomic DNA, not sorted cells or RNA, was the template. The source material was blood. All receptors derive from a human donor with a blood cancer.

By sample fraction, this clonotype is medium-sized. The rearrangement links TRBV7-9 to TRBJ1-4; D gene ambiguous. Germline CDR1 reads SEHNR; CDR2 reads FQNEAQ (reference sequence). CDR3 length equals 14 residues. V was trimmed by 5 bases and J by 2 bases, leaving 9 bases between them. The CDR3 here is CASSTIGTNEKLFF. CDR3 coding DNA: TGTGCCAGCAGCACCATTGGCACTAATGAAAAACTGTTTTTT.

In DNA, the CDR3 is TGTGCCAGTAGTGACGGGACAAGAAACAATGAGCAGTTCTTC. Translating gives CASSDGTRNNEQFF. This rearrangement joins TRBV19 to TRBJ2-1; a possible D gene is TRBD1 (6 bases). This CDR3 is 14 amino acids long. Germline V CDR1 and CDR2: LNHDA, SQIVND (reference sequence). V lost 5 bases to trimming and J lost 5 bases, with 13 bases between them.

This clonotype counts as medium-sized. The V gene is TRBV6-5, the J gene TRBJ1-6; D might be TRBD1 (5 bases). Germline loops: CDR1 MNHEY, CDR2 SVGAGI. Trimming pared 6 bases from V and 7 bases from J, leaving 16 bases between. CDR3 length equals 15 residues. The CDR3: CASSGIQGGNSPLHF. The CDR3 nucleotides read TGTGCCAGCAGCGGTATTCAGGGAGGGAATTCACCCCTCCACTTT.

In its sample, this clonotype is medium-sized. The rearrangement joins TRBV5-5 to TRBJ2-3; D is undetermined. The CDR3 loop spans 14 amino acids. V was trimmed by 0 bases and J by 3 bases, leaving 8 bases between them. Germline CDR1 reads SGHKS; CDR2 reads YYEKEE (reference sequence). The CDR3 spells CASSLGYSTDTQYF. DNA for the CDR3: TGTGCCAGCAGCTTGGGTTACTCAACAGATACGCAGTATTTT.

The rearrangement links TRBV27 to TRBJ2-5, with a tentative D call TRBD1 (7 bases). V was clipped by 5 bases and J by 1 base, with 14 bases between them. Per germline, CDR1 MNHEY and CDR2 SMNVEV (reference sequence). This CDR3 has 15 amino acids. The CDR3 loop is CASSPPQGGQETQYF. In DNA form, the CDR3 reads TGTGCCAGCAGTCCTCCCCAGGGGGGCCAAGAGACCCAGTACTTC.

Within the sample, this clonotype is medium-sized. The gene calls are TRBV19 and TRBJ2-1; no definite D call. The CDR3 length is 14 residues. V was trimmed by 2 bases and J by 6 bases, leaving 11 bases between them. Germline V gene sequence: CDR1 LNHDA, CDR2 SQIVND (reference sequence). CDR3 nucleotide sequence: TGTGCCAGTAGTATATCTTGGCAGTCCAATGAGCAGTTCTTC. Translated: CASSISWQSNEQFF.

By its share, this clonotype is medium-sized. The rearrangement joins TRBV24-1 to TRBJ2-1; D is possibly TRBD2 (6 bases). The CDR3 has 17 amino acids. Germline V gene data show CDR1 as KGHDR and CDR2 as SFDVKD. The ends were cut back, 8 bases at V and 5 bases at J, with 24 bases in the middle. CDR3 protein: CATTLRGGGFYHNEQFF. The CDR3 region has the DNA TGTGCCACCACTCTTAGGGGAGGCGGATTCTATCACAATGAGCAGTTCTTC.

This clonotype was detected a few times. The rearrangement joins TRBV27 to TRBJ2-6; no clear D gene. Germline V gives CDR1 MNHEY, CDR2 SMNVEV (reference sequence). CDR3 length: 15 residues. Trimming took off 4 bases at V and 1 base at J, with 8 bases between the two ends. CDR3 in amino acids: CASSSLRSGANVLTF. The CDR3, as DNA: TGTGCCAGCAGTTCGCTGCGATCTGGGGCCAACGTCCTGACTTTC. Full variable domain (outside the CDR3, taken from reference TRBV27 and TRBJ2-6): EAQVTQNPRYLITVTGKKLTVTCSQNMNHEYMSWYRQDPGLGLRQIYYSMNVEVTDKGDVPEGYKVSRKEKRNFPLILESPSPNQTSLYFCASSSLRSGANVLTFGAGSRLTVL.

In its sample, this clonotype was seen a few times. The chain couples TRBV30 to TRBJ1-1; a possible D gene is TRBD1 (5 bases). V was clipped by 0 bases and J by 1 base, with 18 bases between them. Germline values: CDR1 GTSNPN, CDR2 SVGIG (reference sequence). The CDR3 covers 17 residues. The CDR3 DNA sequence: TGTGCCTGGAGTGTGGATAGTTGGGGGACCCGGAACACTGAAGCTTTCTTT. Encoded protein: CAWSVDSWGTRNTEAFF.

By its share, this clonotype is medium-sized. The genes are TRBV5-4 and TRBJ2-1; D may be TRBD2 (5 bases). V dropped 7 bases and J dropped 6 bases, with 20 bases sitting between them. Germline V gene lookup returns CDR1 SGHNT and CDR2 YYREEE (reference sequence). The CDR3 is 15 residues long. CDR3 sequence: CASLIRGVGLNEQFF. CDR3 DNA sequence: TGTGCCAGCTTAATCCGGGGAGTTGGCCTCAATGAGCAGTTCTTC.

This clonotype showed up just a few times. The CDR3 is CASSAGGRITPLHF. Written as DNA, the CDR3 is TGTGCCAGCAGCGCGGGGGGGAGGATCACACCCCTCCACTTT. V and J are TRBV9 and TRBJ1-6, with a tentative D call TRBD1 (5 bases). Trimming left V 3 bases short and J 11 bases short, with 15 bases between. The CDR3 consists of 14 residues. The germline gives CDR1 SGDLS, CDR2 YYNGEE.

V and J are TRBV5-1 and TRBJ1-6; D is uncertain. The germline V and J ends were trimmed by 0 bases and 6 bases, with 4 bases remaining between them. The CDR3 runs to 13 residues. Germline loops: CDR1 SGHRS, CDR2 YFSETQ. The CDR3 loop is CASSLEGNSPLHF. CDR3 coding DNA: TGCGCCAGCAGCTTGGAGGGTAATTCACCCCTCCACTTT.

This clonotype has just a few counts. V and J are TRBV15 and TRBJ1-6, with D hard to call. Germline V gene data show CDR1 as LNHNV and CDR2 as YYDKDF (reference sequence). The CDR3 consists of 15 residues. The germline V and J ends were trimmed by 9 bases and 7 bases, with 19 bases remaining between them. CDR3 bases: TGTGCCACAGCCTTGAGGGAAACCAAAAATTCACCCCTCCACTTT. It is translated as CATALRETKNSPLHF. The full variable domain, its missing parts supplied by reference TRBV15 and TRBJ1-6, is DAMVIQNPRYQVTQFGKPVTLSCSQTLNHNVMYWYQQKSSQAPKLLFHYYDKDFNNEADTPDNFQSRRPNTSFCFLDIRSPGLGDTAMYLCATALRETKNSPLHFGNGTRLTVT.

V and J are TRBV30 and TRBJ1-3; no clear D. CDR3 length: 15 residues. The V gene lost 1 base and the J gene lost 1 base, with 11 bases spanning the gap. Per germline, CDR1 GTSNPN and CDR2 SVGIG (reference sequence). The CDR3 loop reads CAWSAGVQSGNTIYF. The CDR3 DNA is TGTGCCTGGAGTGCCGGGGTACAATCTGGAAACACCATATATTTT.

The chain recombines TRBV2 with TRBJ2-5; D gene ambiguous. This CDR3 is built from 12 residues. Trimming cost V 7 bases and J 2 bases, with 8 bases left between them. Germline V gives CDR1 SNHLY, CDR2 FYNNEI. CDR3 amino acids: CASKNHQETQYF. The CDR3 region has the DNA TGTGCCAGCAAGAATCATCAAGAGACCCAGTACTTC.

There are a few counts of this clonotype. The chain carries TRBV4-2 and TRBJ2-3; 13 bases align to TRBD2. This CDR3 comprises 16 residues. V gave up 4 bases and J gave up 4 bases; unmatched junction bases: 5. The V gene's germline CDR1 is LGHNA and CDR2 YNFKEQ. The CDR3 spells CASSLYGTSGADTQYF. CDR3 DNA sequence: TGTGCCAGCAGCCTGTACGGGACTAGCGGGGCAGATACGCAGTATTTT.

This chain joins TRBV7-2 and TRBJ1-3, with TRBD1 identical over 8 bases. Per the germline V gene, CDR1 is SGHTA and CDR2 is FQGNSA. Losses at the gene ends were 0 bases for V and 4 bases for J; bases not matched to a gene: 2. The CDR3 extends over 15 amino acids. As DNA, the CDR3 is TGTGCCAGCAGCTTAGCAGGACAGGGCGGAAACACCATATATTTT. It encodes CASSLAGQGGNTIYF. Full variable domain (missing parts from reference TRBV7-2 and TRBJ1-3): GAGVSQSPSNKVTEKGKDVELRCDPISGHTALYWYRQSLGQGLEFLIYFQGNSAPDKSGLPSDRFSAERTGGSVSTLTIQRTQQEDSAVYLCASSLAGQGGNTIYFGEGSWLTVV.

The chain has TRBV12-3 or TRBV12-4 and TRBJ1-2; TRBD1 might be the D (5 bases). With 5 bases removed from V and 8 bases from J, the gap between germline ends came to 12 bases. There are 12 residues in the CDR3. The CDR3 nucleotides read TGTGCCAGCAGTGACCCCCCAGGGGGCTACACCTTC. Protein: CASSDPPGGYTF.

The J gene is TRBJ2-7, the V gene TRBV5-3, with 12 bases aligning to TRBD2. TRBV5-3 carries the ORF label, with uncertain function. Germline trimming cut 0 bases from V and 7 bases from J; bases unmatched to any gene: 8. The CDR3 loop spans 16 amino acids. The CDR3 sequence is CARSLARLAGAEEQYF. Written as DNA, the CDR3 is TGTGCCAGAAGCTTGGCTAGACTAGCGGGAGCGGAAGAGCAGTACTTC.